This T cell receptor beta chain appears in the sequencing data of a study of identical twins. Findings and limits, study-wide: Out-of-frame alpha sequences shared between twins exhibited an excess of low generation probability.

This clonotype was counted only a few times. The antigen remains undetermined. V lost 0 bases to trimming and J lost 9 bases, with 9 bases between them. Germline assignment: CDR1 LNHNV and CDR2 YYDKDF (reference sequence). The CDR3 loop spans 14 amino acids. Healthy Caucasians supplied all donations. TCRdb used MiXCR to reprocess the 5' RACE reads, holding one entry per CDR3 protein. The repertoire holds more than 1.5 million distinct CDR3 sequences, under 35% seen once, with about 0.25% in the top ten. This chain connects TRBV15 to TRBJ1-6, with D uncertain. The TCR sequence derives from a newborn girl in good health. Sequenced sample: cord blood. The CDR3 sequence: CATSRDLGSSPLHF. The CDR3 coding sequence is TGTGCCACCAGCAGAGATCTAGGCAGTTCACCCCTCCACTTT.